This T cell receptor (beta chain) was sequenced during a study of CXCR3-negative and CXCR3-positive naive CD8 T cells. This CDR3 comprises 12 residues. Germline values: CDR1 SQVTM, CDR2 ANQGSEA. Study conclusions and caveats: Greater hydrophobicity was found in TRB CDR3s of CXCR3-positive naive cells than of CXCR3-negative naive cells.

In regard to this clonotype: The antigen remains unidentified.

Definition of naive CD8+ T cells rested on a CD45RO-CCR7+CD27+CD95- profile. The authors prepared UMI-labeled TRB cDNA libraries by 5' RACE. With the 5' RACE reads reprocessed, TCRdb shows one record per CDR3 protein and no DNA. The repertoire table contains around 63,000 distinct CDR3 sequences. V is TRBV29-1 and J is TRBJ1-1; the D call of TRBD1 rests on TCRdb alone, since no DNA is present to check it. Sequenced input: naive CXCR3+ CD8+ T cells from blood. Subset noted: CD45RO-CCR7+CD27+CD95- naive CD8+ T cells expressing CXCR3 (TNR3+). This receptor was taken from a human donor in good health. Some clones in this sample may be carry-over from other donors' samples. This CDR3 is CSVRQGKTEAFF.